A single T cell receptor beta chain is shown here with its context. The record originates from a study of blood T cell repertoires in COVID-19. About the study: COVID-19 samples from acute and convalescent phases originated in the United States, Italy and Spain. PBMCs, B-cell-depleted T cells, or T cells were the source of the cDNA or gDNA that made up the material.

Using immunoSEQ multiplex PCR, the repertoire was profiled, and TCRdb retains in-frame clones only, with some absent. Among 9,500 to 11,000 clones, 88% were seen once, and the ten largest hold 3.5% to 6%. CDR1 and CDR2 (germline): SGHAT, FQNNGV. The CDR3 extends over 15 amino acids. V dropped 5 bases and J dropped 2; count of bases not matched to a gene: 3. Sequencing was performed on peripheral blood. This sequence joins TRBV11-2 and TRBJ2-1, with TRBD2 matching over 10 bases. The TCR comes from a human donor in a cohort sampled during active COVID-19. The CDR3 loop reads CASSPLAGAYNEQFF. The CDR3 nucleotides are TGTGCCAGCAGCCCGCTAGCGGGAGCCTACAATGAGCAGTTCTTC. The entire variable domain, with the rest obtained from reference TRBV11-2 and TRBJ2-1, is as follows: EAGVAQSPRYKIIEKRQSVAFWCNPISGHATLYWYQQILGQGPKLLIQFQNNGVVDDSQLPKDRFSAERLKGVDSTLKIQPAKLEDSAVYLCASSPLAGAYNEQFFGPGTRLTVL.